Following are 12 T cell receptor beta chains from one sample sequenced in a study of blood T cell repertoires in COVID-19. TCRdb keeps only in-frame clones here, not all; method: immunoSEQ multiplex PCR. Of 300,000 to 450,000 clones listed, about 90% are singletons. The sequenced sample consisted of PBMCs or T cells enriched from blood (not recorded which). The receptors come from a man aged 40-55 years in a cohort exposed to, infected with or recovered from COVID-19 (not recorded which).

The chain is built from TRBV4-1 and TRBJ1-1; the match to TRBD1 covers 9 bases. Germline V gene sequence: CDR1 MGHRA, CDR2 YSYEKL. The V segment lost 2 bases and the J segment 1 base; nucleotides outside the gene matches: 2. The CDR3 totals 15 residues. The CDR3 coding sequence is TGCGCCAGCAGCCAAAAGGGACAGGGGAACACTGAAGCTTTCTTT. It yields the protein CASSQKGQGNTEAFF.

The V and J genes are TRBV29-1 and TRBJ1-2, with D perhaps TRBD1 (6 bases). Germline CDR1 and CDR2: SQVTM and ANQGSEA. V lost 6 bases, J lost 3 bases, and 26 bases lay in between. The CDR3 contains 17 residues. This CDR3 is CSVGPLRDTSTDYGYTF. The DNA of the CDR3 is TGCAGCGTGGGGCCCCTACGGGACACAAGTACAGACTATGGCTACACCTTC.

The chain has TRBV19 and TRBJ1-3, with D unresolved. The CDR3 runs 14 residues. Trimming shortened V by 4 bases and J by 0 bases, and 7 bases separated the two germline ends. The V gene's germline CDR1 is LNHDA and CDR2 SQIVND (reference sequence). CDR3 in DNA: TGTGCCAGTAGTACCATAGCCTCTGGAAACACCATATATTTT. Translating it yields CASSTIASGNTIYF.

This chain uses TRBV2 with TRBJ2-2; D gene uncertain. This CDR3 spans 14 amino acids. CDR1 SNHLY and CDR2 FYNNEI come from the germline V gene. The V end lost 3 bases, the J end lost 2 bases, and 7 bases lay between the germline ends. CDR3 DNA: TGTGCCAGCAGTGACGCACATAACACCGGGGAGCTGTTTTTT. It codes for CASSDAHNTGELFF.

The J gene is TRBJ1-1, the V gene TRBV5-1; 8 bases are shared with TRBD1. The CDR3 contains 17 residues. The ends lost 0 bases at V and 6 bases at J; junction bases unmatched: 13. Per germline, CDR1 SGHRS and CDR2 YFSETQ. Written as DNA, the CDR3 is TGCGCCAGCAGCTTGGATTACCGACAGGGGCGATTCGCTGAAGCTTTCTTT. Its protein product is CASSLDYRQGRFAEAFF.

V and J are TRBV3-1 (or the pseudogene TRBV3-2) and TRBJ1-4, with D perhaps TRBD1 (6 bases). Trimming pared 6 bases from V and 7 bases from J, leaving 15 bases between. This CDR3 is 14 amino acids long. In germline, CDR1 is LGHDT, CDR2 YNNKEL (reference sequence). This CDR3 reads CASSPTGFGEKLFF. The CDR3, as DNA: TGTGCCAGCAGTCCAACAGGGTTTGGTGAAAAACTGTTTTTT.

The chain has TRBV5-8 and TRBJ2-1; the D gene is possibly TRBD1 (5 bases). The CDR3 is made up of 15 amino acids. Germline CDR1 reads SGHTS; CDR2 reads YDEGEE. The germline V and J ends were trimmed by 4 bases and 2 bases, with 13 bases remaining between them. As DNA, the CDR3 is TGTGCCAGCAGCCGGAGACAGTTCCCCTACAATGAGCAGTTCTTC. It yields the protein CASSRRQFPYNEQFF.

The chain links TRBV28 to TRBJ1-2, with TRBD1 identical over 10 bases. Germline assignment: CDR1 MDHEN and CDR2 SYDVKM. Unmatched junction bases numbered 5, after V lost 7 bases and J lost 3 bases. The CDR3 sequence is 14 residues long. In DNA, the CDR3 is TGTGCCAGCATCGCCGGGACAGGGGACTATGGCTACACCTTC. Amino acids: CASIAGTGDYGYTF.

The rearrangement uses TRBV5-5 and TRBJ1-5; no clear D gene. The V end lost 0 bases, the J end lost 3 bases, and 7 bases lay between the germline ends. CDR3 size: 14 residues. Germline loops: CDR1 SGHKS, CDR2 YYEKEE (reference sequence). For the CDR3, the DNA is TGTGCCAGCAGCTTGGTCGCAGTCAATCAGCCCCAGCATTTT. Protein: CASSLVAVNQPQHF. The complete variable domain, with remaining parts taken from reference TRBV5-5 and TRBJ1-5, reads DAGVTQSPTHLIKTRGQQVTLRCSPISGHKSVSWYQQVLGQGPQFIFQYYEKEERGRGNFPDRFSARQFPNYSSELNVNALLLGDSALYLCASSLVAVNQPQHFGDGTRLSIL.

This chain connects TRBV11-2 to TRBJ2-5; 13 bases fit TRBD2. The CDR3 runs 16 residues. The germline V gene encodes CDR1 SGHAT and CDR2 FQNNGV. Trimming took 1 base from V and 5 from J; bases not matched to a gene: 4. The CDR3 nucleotides are TGTGCCAGCAGCTTAGGGACTAGCGGGAGAAAGGAGACCCAGTACTTC. Translation gives CASSLGTSGRKETQYF. Full variable domain (rest looked up from reference TRBV11-2 and TRBJ2-5): EAGVAQSPRYKIIEKRQSVAFWCNPISGHATLYWYQQILGQGPKLLIQFQNNGVVDDSQLPKDRFSAERLKGVDSTLKIQPAKLEDSAVYLCASSLGTSGRKETQYFGPGTRLLVL.

This clone was observed a few times. The CDR3 spells CASSPSGQMNTEAFF. In DNA form, the CDR3 reads TGTGCCAGCAGTCCATCCGGACAGATGAACACTGAAGCTTTCTTT. The V gene is TRBV27, the J gene TRBJ1-1; tentatively, D is TRBD1 (6 bases). CDR1 is MNHEY and CDR2 is SMNVEV in the germline V gene (reference sequence). The CDR3 consists of 15 residues. The V end lost 5 bases, the J end lost 0 bases, and 13 bases lay between the germline ends.

V gene TRBV7-9 combines with J gene TRBJ2-3; 10 bases align to TRBD2. Trimming at V came to 5 bases and at J to 5 bases, leaving 4 bases not matched to a gene. This CDR3 has 14 amino acids. Germline assignment: CDR1 SEHNR and CDR2 FQNEAQ (reference sequence). CDR3 sequence (DNA): TGTGCCAGCAGCCAAGCGGGAGGGGGAGATACGCAGTATTTT. This encodes CASSQAGGGDTQYF.